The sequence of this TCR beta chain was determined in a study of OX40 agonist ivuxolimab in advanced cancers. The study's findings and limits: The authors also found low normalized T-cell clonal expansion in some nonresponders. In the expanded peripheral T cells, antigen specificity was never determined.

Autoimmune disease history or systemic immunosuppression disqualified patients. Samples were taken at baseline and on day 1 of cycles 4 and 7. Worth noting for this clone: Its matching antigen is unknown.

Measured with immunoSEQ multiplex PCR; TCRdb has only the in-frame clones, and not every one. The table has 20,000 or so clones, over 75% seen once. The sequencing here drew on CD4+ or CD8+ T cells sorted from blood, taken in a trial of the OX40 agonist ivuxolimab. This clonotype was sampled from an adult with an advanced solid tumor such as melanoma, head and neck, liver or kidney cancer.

The chain's CDR3 is CASSGISPRTSYNEQFF. CDR3 DNA: TGTGCCAGCAGTGGAATTTCTCCCCGAACAAGCTACAATGAGCAGTTCTTC. This chain joins TRBV2 and TRBJ2-1; unclear D gene. Germline values: CDR1 SNHLY, CDR2 FYNNEI. There are 17 residues in the CDR3. V lost 4 bases to trimming and J lost 3 bases, with 19 bases between them.